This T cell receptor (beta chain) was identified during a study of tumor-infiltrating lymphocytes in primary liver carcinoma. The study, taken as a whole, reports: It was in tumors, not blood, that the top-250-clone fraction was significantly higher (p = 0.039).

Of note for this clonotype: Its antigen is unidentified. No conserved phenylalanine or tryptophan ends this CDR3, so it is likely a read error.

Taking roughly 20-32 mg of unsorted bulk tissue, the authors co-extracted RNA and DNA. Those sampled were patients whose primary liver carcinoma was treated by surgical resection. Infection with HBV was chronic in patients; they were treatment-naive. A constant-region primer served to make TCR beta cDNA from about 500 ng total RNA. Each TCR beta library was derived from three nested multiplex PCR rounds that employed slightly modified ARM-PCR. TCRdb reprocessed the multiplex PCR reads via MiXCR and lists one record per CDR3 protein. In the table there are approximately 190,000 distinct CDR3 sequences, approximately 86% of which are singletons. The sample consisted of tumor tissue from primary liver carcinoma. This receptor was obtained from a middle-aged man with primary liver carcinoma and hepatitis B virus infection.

The CDR3 here is CASSTRNEQFS. The CDR3 DNA sequence: TGCGCCAGCAGCACTCGCAATGAGCAGTTCTCC. The J gene is TRBJ2-1, the V gene TRBV12-3 or TRBV12-4; D not certain. This CDR3 has 11 residues.